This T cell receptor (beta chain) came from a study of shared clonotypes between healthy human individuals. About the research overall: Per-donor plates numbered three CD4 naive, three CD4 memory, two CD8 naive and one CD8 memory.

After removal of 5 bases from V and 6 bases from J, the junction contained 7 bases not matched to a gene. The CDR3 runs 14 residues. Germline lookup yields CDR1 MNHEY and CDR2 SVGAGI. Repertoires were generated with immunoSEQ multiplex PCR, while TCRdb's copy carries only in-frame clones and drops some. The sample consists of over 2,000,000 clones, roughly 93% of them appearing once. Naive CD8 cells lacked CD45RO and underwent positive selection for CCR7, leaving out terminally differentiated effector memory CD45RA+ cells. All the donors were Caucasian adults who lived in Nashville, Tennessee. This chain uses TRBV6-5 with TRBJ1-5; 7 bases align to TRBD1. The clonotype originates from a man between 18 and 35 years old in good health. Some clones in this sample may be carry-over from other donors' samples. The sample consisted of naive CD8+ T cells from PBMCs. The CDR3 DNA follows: TGTGCCAGCAGTGCCCGAGGGGGCGGTCAGCCCCAGCATTTT. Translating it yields CASSARGGGQPQHF.